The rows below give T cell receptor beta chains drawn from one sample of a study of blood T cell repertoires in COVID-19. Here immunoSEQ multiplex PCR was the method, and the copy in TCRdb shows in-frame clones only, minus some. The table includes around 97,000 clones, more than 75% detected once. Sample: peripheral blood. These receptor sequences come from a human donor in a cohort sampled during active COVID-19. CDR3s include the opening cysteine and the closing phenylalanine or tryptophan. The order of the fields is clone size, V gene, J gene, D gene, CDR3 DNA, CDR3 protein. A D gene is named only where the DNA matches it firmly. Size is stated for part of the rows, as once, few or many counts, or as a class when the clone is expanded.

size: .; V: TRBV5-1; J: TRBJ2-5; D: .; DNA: TGCGCCAGCAGCCCTAGCATTGAGGTATCGACCCAGTACTTC; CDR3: CASSPSIEVSTQYF
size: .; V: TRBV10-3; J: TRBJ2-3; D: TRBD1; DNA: TGTGCCATCAGTGATCCGGGACAGGGGGCCACAGATACGCAGTATTTT; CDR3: CAISDPGQGATDTQYF
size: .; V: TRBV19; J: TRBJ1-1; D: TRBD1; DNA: TGTGCCAGCCTCCATACAGGGGGCGCGTACACTGAAGCTTTCTTT; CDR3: CASLHTGGAYTEAFF
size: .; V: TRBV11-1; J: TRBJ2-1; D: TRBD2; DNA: TGTGCCAGCAGACTAGCGGCACGATACAATGAGCAGTTCTTC; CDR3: CASRLAARYNEQFF
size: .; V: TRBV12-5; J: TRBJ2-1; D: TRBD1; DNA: TGTGCTAGTGGCCCTGACAGGGGTGGCTACAATGAGCAGTTCTTC; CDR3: CASGPDRGGYNEQFF
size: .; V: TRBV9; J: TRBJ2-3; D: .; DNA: TGTGCCAGCAGCGCCACCGCGGGGACCGGCACAGATACGCAGTATTTT; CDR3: CASSATAGTGTDTQYF
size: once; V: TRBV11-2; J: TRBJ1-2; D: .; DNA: TGTGCCAGCAGCTCAGCCGGGACAAATAACTATGGCTACACCTTC; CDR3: CASSSAGTNNYGYTF
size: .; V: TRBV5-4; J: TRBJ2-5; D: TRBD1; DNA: TGTGCCAGCAGCATGGACAGGGTCCTAGAGACCCAGTACTTC; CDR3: CASSMDRVLETQYF
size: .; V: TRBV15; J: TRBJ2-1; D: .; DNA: TGTGCCACCAGCAGTCCGGGCAGGGTTAACTACAATGAGCAGTTCTTC; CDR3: CATSSPGRVNYNEQFF
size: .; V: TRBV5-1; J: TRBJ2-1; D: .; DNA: TGCGCCAGCACACACCAAAGCTCCTACAATGAGCAGTTCTTC; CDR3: CASTHQSSYNEQFF
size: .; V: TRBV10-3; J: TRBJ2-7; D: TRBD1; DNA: TGTGCCATCAGTGGGACAGGGAGTGAGGCCTACGAGCAGTACTTC; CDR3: CAISGTGSEAYEQYF
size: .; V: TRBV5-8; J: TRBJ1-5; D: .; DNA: TGTGCCAGCAGCCTAGACGGAGCGATGGCCCAGCATTTT; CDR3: CASSLDGAMAQHF
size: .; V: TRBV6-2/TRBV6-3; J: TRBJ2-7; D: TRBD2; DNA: TGTGCCAGCAGCAAACAAAAGCCGGGACTAGCCGAGCAGTACTTC; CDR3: CASSKQKPGLAEQYF
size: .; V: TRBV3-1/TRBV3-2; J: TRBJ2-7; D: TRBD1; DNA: TGTGCCAGCAGCCGACAGGGGGAGGGTGAGCAGTACTTC; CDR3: CASSRQGEGEQYF
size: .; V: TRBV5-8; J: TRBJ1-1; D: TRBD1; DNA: TGTGCCAGCAGCCCAACAGGGGACACTGAAGCTTTCTTT; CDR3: CASSPTGDTEAFF
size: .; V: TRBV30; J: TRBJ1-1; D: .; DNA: TGTGCCTGGAGTCCCCAGAACACTGAAGCTTTCTTT; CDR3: CAWSPQNTEAFF
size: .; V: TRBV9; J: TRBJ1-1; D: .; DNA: TGTGCCAGCAGCGTAGATGTTACGACGACCAGGGGAGAAGCTTTCTTT; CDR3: CASSVDVTTTRGEAFF
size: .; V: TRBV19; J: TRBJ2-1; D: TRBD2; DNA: TGTGCCAGTAGTCCTCTGGGAGCTAGCGGTGGGATTGAGCAGTTCTTC; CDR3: CASSPLGASGGIEQFF
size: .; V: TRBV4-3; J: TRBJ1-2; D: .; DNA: TGCGCCAGCAGCCAAGATAACAGGGATGGCTACACCTTC; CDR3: CASSQDNRDGYTF
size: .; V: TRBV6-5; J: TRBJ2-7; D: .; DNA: TGTGCCAGCAGGGATCGGTGGGGGGTGGCCTACGAGCAGTACTTC; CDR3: CASRDRWGVAYEQYF
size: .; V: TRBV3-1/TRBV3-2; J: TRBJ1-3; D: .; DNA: TGTGCCAGCAGCCATTACGGGACTGGAAACACCATATATTTT; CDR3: CASSHYGTGNTIYF
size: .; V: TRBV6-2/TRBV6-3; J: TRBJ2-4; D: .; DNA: TGTGCCAGCAGTTACTCGGCAGGGAGGTATGACAAAAACATTCAGTACTTC; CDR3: CASSYSAGRYDKNIQYF
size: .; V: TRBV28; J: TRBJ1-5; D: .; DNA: TGTGCCAGCAGTCCATACTTGGACAGAAATCAGCCCCAGCATTTT; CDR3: CASSPYLDRNQPQHF
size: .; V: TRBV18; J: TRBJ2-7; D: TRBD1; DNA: TGTGCCAGCTCATCCAACAGGGGAGACCACTACTTC; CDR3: CASSSNRGDHYF
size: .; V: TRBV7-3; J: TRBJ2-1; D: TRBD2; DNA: TGTGCCAGCAGCCTAGCGGGAGATACCCCGTATGAGCAGTTCTTC; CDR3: CASSLAGDTPYEQFF
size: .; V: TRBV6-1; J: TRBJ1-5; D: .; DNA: TGTGCCAGCAGTGAAATCAGGATCGGGCCCCAGCATTTT; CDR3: CASSEIRIGPQHF
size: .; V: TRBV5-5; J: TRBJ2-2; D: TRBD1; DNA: TGTGCCAGCAGCCTACAGACAGGGAGTAAGGGCGGGGAGCTGTTTTTT; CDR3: CASSLQTGSKGGELFF
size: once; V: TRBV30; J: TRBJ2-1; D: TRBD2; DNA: TGTGCCTGGAGTGTACCCCTAGCGGGAGGGCCGCGCCCCTACAATGAGCAGTTCTTC; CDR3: CAWSVPLAGGPRPYNEQFF
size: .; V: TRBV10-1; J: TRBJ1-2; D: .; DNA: TGCGCCAGCAGCGAAGCAGGGAACTATGGCTACACCTTC; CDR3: CASSEAGNYGYTF
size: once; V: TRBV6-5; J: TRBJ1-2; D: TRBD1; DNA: TGTGCCAGCAGTTACCCCGGGACAGAGGAGGGCTACACCTTC; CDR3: CASSYPGTEEGYTF
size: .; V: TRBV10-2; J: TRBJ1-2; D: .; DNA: TGCGCCAGCAGTGAGACAGTCTTCTATGGCTACACCTTC; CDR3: CASSETVFYGYTF
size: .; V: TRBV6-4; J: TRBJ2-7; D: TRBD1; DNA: TGTGCCAGCACCCGGACAGGCTACGAGCAGTACTTC; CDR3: CASTRTGYEQYF
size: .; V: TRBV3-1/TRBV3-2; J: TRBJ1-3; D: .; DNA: TGTGCCAGCAGCCTGACCCCTAGCTCTGGAAACACCATATATTTT; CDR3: CASSLTPSSGNTIYF
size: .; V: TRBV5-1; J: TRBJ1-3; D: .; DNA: TGCGCCAGCAGCTTGGCCGGGACTCGCTCTGGAAACACCATATATTTT; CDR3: CASSLAGTRSGNTIYF
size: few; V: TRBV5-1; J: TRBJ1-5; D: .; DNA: TGCGCCAGCAGCTTGGAACCAGGGGACCAGCCCCAGCATTTT; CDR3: CASSLEPGDQPQHF
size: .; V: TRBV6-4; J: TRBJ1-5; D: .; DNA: TGTGCCAGCAGTTGGAGAGGCAGGGTGGGCAATCAGCCCCAGCATTTT; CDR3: CASSWRGRVGNQPQHF
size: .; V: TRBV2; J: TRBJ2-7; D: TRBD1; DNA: TGTGCCAGCATTAGACAGGGTATCCACGAGCAGTACTTC; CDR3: CASIRQGIHEQYF
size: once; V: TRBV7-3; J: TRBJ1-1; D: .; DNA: TGTGCCAGCAGCATTGAGATGAACACTGAAGCTTTCTTT; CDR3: CASSIEMNTEAFF
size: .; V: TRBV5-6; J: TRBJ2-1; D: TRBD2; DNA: TGTGCCAGCAGCTTGGCGACTAGCGGGAGCTACAATGAGCAGTTCTTC; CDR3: CASSLATSGSYNEQFF
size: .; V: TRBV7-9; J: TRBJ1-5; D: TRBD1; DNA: TGTGCCAGCAGCGCGGGACAGGCTAGCAATCAGCCCCAGCATTTT; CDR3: CASSAGQASNQPQHF
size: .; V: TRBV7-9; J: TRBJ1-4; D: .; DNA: TGTGCCAGCAGCAACCCGACAGAACCTAATGAAAAACTGTTTTTT; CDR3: CASSNPTEPNEKLFF
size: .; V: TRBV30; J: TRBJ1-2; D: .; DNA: TGTGCCTGGAGTGGGGCTCCTAACTATGGCTACACCTTC; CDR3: CAWSGAPNYGYTF
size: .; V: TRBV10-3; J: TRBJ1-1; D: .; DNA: TGTGCCATCAGGGCAGAGAACACTGAAGCTTTCTTT; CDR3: CAIRAENTEAFF
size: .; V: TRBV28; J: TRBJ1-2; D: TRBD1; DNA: TGTGCCAGCAGTTCGGGACAGGGAAACTATGGCTACACCTTC; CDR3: CASSSGQGNYGYTF
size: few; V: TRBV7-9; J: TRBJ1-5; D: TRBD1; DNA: TGTGCCAGCAGCCCTCTGACAGGGGGGCAGCCCCAGCATTTT; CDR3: CASSPLTGGQPQHF
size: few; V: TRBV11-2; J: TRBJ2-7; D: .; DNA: TGTGCCAGCAGCAGAGAGTCGCTCGGGGAGCAGTACTTC; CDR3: CASSRESLGEQYF